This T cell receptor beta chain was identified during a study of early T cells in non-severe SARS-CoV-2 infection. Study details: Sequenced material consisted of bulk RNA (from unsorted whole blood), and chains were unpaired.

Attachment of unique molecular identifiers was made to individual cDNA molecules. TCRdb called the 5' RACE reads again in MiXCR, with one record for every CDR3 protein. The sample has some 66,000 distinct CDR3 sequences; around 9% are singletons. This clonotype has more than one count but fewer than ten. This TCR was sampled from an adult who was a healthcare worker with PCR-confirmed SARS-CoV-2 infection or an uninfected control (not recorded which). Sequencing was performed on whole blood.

Here the CDR3 DNA reads TGTGCCAGCAGTCCTTATGTGGGGGCCGAGCAGTTCTTC. Protein product: CASSPYVGAEQFF. The V call is TRBV28, the J call TRBJ2-1, with D perhaps TRBD1 (6 bases). The V end was cut by 5 bases, the J end by 10 bases, with 15 bases between. Germline V gene sequence: CDR1 MDHEN, CDR2 SYDVKM. The CDR3 is 13 amino acids.